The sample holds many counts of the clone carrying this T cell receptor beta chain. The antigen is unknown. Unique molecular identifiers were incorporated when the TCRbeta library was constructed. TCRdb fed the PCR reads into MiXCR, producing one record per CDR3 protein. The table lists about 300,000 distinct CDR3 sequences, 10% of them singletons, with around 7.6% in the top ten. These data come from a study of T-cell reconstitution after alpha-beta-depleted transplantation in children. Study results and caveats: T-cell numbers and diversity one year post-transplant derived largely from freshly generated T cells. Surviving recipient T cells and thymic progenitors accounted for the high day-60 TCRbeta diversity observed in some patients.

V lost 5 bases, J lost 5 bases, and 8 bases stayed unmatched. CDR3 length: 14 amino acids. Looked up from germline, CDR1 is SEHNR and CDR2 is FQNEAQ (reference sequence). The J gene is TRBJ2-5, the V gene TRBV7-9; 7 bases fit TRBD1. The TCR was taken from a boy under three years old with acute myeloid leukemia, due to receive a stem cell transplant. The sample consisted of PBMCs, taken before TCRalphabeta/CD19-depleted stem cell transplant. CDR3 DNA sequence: TGTGCCAGCAGCAGTCACAGGGGAGAGGAGACCCAGTACTTC. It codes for CASSSHRGEETQYF. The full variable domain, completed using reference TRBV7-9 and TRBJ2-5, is DTGVSQNPRHKITKRGQNVTFRCDPISEHNRLYWYRQTLGQGPEFLTYFQNEAQLEKSRLLSDRFSAERPKGSFSTLEIQRTEQGDSAMYLCASSSHRGEETQYFGPGTRLLVL.